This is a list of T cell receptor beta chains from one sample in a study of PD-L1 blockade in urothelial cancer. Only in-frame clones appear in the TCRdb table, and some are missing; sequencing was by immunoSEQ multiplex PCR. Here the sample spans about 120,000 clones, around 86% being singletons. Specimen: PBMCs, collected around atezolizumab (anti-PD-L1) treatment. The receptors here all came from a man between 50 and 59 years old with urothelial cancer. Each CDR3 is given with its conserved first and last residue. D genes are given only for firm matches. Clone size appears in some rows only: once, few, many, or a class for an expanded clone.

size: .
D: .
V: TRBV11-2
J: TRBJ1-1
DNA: TGTGCCAGCAGCTTCAGGGCAGGGGTCACTGAAGCTTTCTTT
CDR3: CASSFRAGVTEAFF

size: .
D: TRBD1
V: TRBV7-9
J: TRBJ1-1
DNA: TGTGCCAGCAGCTTAACAGGGGCGTTTGGGACTGAAGCTTTCTTT
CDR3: CASSLTGAFGTEAFF

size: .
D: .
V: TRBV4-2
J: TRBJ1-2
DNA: TGTGCCAGCAGCATCTACAGGGAGGGCCGTAATGGCTACACCTTC
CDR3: CASSIYREGRNGYTF

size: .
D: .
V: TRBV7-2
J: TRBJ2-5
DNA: TGTGCCAGCAGATTTCGGGGGTCGGAGACCCAGTACTTC
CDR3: CASRFRGSETQYF

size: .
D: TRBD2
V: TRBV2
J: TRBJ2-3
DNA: TGTGCCAGCAGTGTACTAGCGGGGAGCACAGATACGCAGTATTTT
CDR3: CASSVLAGSTDTQYF

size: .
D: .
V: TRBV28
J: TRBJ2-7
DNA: TGTGCCAGCAGCCGGAGCTACGAGCAGTACTTC
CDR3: CASSRSYEQYF

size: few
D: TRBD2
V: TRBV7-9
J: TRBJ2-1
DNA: TGTGCCAGCAGCCCACCTCTAGCGGGAGGTTACAATGAGCAGTTCTTC
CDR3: CASSPPLAGGYNEQFF

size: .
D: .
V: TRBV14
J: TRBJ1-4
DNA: TGTGCCAGCAGCTCAGCCCGGGGAACTAATGAAAAACTGTTTTTT
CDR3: CASSSARGTNEKLFF

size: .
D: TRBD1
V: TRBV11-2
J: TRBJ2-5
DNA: TGTGCCAGCAGCTTAGGGGACAGGGACCAAGAGACCCAGTACTTC
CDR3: CASSLGDRDQETQYF

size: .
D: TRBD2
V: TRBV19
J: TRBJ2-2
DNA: TGTGCCAGTAGTATGTTGACTAGCGGGAACACCGGGGAGCTGTTTTTT
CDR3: CASSMLTSGNTGELFF

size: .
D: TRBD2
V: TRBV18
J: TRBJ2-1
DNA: TGTGCCAGCTCACCATCCTTGGGAGGGAGGGCCGATGAGCAGTTCTTC
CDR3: CASSPSLGGRADEQFF

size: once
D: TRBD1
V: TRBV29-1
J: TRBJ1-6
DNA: TGCAGCGTAAGGACAGGGCCAAAGGAATCACCCCTCCACTTT
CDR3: CSVRTGPKESPLHF

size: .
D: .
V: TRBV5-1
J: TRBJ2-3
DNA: TGCGCCAGCAGCTCCCACAGAGATACGCAGTATTTT
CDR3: CASSSHRDTQYF

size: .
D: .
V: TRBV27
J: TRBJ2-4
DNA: TGTGCCAGCAGTCCCCGCGTTCCCAAAAACATTCAGTACTTC
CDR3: CASSPRVPKNIQYF

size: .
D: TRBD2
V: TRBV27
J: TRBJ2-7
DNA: TGTGCCAGCAGTTCTCAGGGACTAGCGGGGAACTACGAGCAGTACTTC
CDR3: CASSSQGLAGNYEQYF

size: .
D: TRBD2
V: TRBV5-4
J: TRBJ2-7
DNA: TGTGCCAGCAGCTTGTTAGGACTAGCGGGAGGGCCCTCCTACGAGCAGTACTTC
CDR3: CASSLLGLAGGPSYEQYF

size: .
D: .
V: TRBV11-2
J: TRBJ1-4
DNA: TGTGCCAGCAGCGGGGGGTTGAATGAAAAACTGTTTTTT
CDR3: CASSGGLNEKLFF

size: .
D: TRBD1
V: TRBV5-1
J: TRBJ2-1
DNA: TGCGCCAGCAGCCAAAACAGGGGGCGGGATGAGCAGTTCTTC
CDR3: CASSQNRGRDEQFF

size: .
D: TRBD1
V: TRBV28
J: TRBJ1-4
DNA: TGTGCCAGCAGTATCGACAGGGTGGATGAAAAACTGTTTTTT
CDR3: CASSIDRVDEKLFF

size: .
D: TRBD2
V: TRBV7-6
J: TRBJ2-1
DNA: TGTGCCAGCAGCCCTAGCGGAACCTACAATGAGCAGTTCTTC
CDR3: CASSPSGTYNEQFF

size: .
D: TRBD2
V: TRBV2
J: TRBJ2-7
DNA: TGTGCCAGCAGTGAAGAGGGGACTAGCGGGAGAAGGGAGCAGTACTTC
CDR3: CASSEEGTSGRREQYF

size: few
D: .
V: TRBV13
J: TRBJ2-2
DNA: TGTGCCAGCAGCTCGAAGGGGGTCACCGGGGAGCTGTTTTTT
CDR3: CASSSKGVTGELFF

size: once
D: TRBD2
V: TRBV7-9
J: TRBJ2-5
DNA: TGTGCCAGCAGCAACAAGGGGTGGCGGGAGGGAGAGACCCAGTACTTC
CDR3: CASSNKGWREGETQYF

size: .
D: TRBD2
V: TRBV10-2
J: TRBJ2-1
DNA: TGCGCCAGCAGTGCGACTAGCGGGAGGCTACCCTACAATGAGCAGTTCTTC
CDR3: CASSATSGRLPYNEQFF

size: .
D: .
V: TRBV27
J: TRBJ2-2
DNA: TGTGCCAGCGGGACGCCGGCGGACAGAAACTCGAACACCGGGGAGCTGTTTTTT
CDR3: CASGTPADRNSNTGELFF

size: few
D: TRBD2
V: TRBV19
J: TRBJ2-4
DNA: TGTGCCAGTAGTAGTGGAGTAGCGGGAGTCCTTACCAAAAACATTCAGTACTTC
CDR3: CASSSGVAGVLTKNIQYF

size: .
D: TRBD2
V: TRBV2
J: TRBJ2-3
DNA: TGTGCCAGCAGTGTTGCACTAGCGAGGACAGATACGCAGTATTTT
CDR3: CASSVALARTDTQYF

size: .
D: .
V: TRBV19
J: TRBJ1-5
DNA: TGTGCCAGTAGAGGGAGGGGTAGCAATCAGCCCCAGCATTTT
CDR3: CASRGRGSNQPQHF

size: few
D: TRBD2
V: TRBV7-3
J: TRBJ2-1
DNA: TGTGCCAGCAGCTTAGGGACTAGCGGGACCAATGAGCAGTTCTTC
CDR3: CASSLGTSGTNEQFF

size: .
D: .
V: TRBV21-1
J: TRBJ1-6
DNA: TGTGCCAGCAGCAAGAGATATTCACCCCTCCACTTT
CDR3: CASSKRYSPLHF

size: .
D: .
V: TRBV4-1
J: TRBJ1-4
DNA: TGCGCCAGCAGCCGGCGGGGAAGAGGTGAAAAACTGTTTTTT
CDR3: CASSRRGRGEKLFF

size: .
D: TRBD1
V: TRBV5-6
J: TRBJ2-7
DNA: TGTGCCAGCAGCTTTACGCTTTCTCCCGGGACAGGATCCTACGAGCAGTACTTC
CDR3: CASSFTLSPGTGSYEQYF